The 18 T cell receptor beta chains in this list originate from one sample, sequenced in a study of T cells in Graves' hyperthyroidism and ophthalmopathy (dated by TCRdb to the late 2010s). The protocol used for the library was multiplex PCR. Sequencing was carried out with an Illumina HiSeq 2000. Amplification of TCR beta CDR3 regions was carried out from RNA transcripts. For the first round of RT-PCR on the TCR CDR3, the HTBI primer set was used together with the Qiagen OneStep RT-PCR kit. TCRdb itself trimmed the public reads at Q25 with fastp, ran MiXCR and retained productive beta chains. For every CDR3 protein sequence, its rows merge into one entry that carries the most common genes and DNA. The sample table contains roughly 500,000 distinct CDR3 sequences; only one count was recorded for about half of them. The ten largest clones add up to around 20% of the sample. Sequencing was performed on peripheral blood or thyroid tissue (not recorded which). These receptors were collected from an adult woman with Graves' disease, either hyperthyroidism or ophthalmopathy (not recorded which).

In this sample, this clonotype turned up a few times. The chain uses TRBV20-1 and TRBJ1-6; maybe TRBD1 (5 bases). Germline V gene sequence: CDR1 DFQATT, CDR2 SNEGSKA (reference sequence). V lost 5 bases and J lost 6, with 8 bases in between. This CDR3 is built from 12 residues. The CDR3 region is CSAPGTNSPLHF. CDR3 DNA sequence: TGCAGTGCTCCCGGGACTAATTCACCCCTCCACTTT.

The sample holds many counts of this clonotype. CDR3 protein: CASSTGPQQTQYF. The CDR3 DNA follows: TGTGCCAGCAGCACGGGACCGCAGCAGACCCAGTACTTC. The chain is built from TRBV7-2 and TRBJ2-5; D assignment may be TRBD1 or TRBD2 (5 bases each). Germline V lookup: CDR1 SGHTA, CDR2 FQGNSA. The CDR3 runs to 13 residues. The V and J ends lost 5 bases and 6 bases respectively, with 13 bases between them.

Only a few counts were recorded for this clonotype. The rearrangement uses TRBV7-9 and TRBJ2-5; 7 bases align to TRBD1. J lost 5 bases, V lost 1 base, and 7 bases had no gene match. Germline V gene sequence: CDR1 SEHNR, CDR2 FQNEAQ (reference sequence). This CDR3 contains 15 residues. The CDR3 DNA reads TGTGCCAGCAGCTTAGTGAGGGGGCGTCGCGAGACCCAGTACTTC. This translates into CASSLVRGRRETQYF.

This clonotype was seen repeatedly, ten times or more. V and J are TRBV7-9 and TRBJ2-7; TRBD2 aligns across 10 bases. Germline loops: CDR1 SEHNR, CDR2 FQNEAQ (reference sequence). CDR3 length: 14 amino acids. The J segment lost 5 bases and the V segment lost 2 bases, leaving 3 bases of the junction unmatched. CDR3 bases: TGTGCCAGCAGCTTACTAGCGGGAGTCCACGAGCAGTACTTC. The encoded protein is CASSLLAGVHEQYF.

This clonotype was counted a single time. The CDR3 end shows no conserved phenylalanine or tryptophan, and so a read error is likely. The DNA is left out, because the CDR3 cannot be placed on it with certainty; the CDR3 is given as TCRdb lists it. The chain recombines TRBV2 with TRBJ2-7; TRBD1, the table's D call, lacks a check against the DNA. From germline, CDR1 is SNHLY and CDR2 FYNNEI. Ends included, the CDR3 has 8 residues. The CDR3 sequence: CASSLRGQ.

The CDR3 is CASSTTTGIPEHF. The CDR3 DNA reads TGCGCCAGCAGCACTACGACAGGGATCCCCGAGCATTTT. This chain uses TRBV5-1 with TRBJ1-5; TRBD1 matches at 7 bases. Germline V lookup: CDR1 SGHRS, CDR2 YFSETQ. V trimming: 4 bases; J trimming: 14 bases; junction bases outside the gene matches: 12. The CDR3 is 13 residues long.

This clonotype was detected ten times or more. V and J are TRBV15 and TRBJ1-5; tentative D call: TRBD1 (6 bases). Germline V gene lookup returns CDR1 LNHNV and CDR2 YYDKDF (reference sequence). The V end lost 0 bases, the J end lost 6 bases, and 18 bases lay between the germline ends. The CDR3 runs to 17 residues. The CDR3, as DNA: TGTGCCACCAGCAGAGATAGAACAGGGAGGCCCAGTCAGCCCCAGCATTTT. This gives the protein CATSRDRTGRPSQPQHF.

The CDR3 sequence is CASSSGTGVSGANVLTF. CDR3 coding DNA: TGCGCCAGCAGCTCAGGAACAGGGGTCTCTGGGGCCAACGTCCTGACTTTC. The J gene is TRBJ2-6, the V gene TRBV5-1, with TRBD1 matching over 7 bases. This CDR3 is built from 17 residues. Germline V lookup: CDR1 SGHRS, CDR2 YFSETQ. V gave up 3 bases and J gave up 0 bases; unmatched junction bases: 6.

The chain recombines TRBV29-1 with TRBJ2-2; D is ambiguous. The CDR3 has 11 residues. Germline CDR1 SQVTM, CDR2 ANQGSEA. The V end was cut by 4 bases, the J end by 5 bases, with 5 bases between. In DNA, the CDR3 is TGCAGCGTTGCATCGACCGGGGAGCTGTTTTTT. It codes for CSVASTGELFF.

The rearrangement uses TRBV15 and TRBJ2-6, with D unclear. The CDR3 is made up of 16 amino acids. Deletions cut 3 bases from V and 3 bases from J, with 12 bases between. Germline V gene sequence: CDR1 LNHNV, CDR2 YYDKDF (reference sequence). CDR3 loop: CATSSRAFGGANVLTF. DNA for the CDR3: TGTGCCACCAGCAGTCGAGCATTTGGTGGGGCCAACGTCCTGACTTTC.

J is TRBJ1-5 and V is TRBV20-1, with a weak D call TRBD1 (6 bases). Between the trimmed V and J ends, which lost 0 bases and 6 bases, there was a span of 15 bases. The CDR3 totals 15 residues. From germline, CDR1 is DFQATT and CDR2 SNEGSKA (reference sequence). CDR3: CSAREMGASIQPQHF. In DNA, the CDR3 is TGCAGTGCTAGAGAGATGGGGGCAAGTATTCAGCCCCAGCATTTT.

The chain carries TRBV13 and TRBJ2-7; the D gene could be TRBD1 or TRBD2 (5 bases each). CDR1 and CDR2 (germline): PRHDT, FYEKMQ (reference sequence). V lost 4 bases and J 2 bases, leaving 15 bases between the germline ends. The CDR3 runs to 15 residues. CDR3 protein: CASSSRDPKPYEQYF. As DNA, the CDR3 is TGTGCCAGCAGCTCCAGGGACCCCAAGCCCTACGAGCAGTACTTC.

There are a few counts of this clonotype. V gene TRBV7-3 combines with J gene TRBJ2-5, with D possibly matching TRBD2 (5 bases). Germline loops: CDR1 SGHTA, CDR2 FQGTGA. V was pared by 1 base and J by 3 bases, with 9 bases between. The CDR3 contains 14 residues. The CDR3, as DNA: TGTGCCAGCAGCTTAATGGGAGTGAAAGAGACCCAGTACTTC. Residues: CASSLMGVKETQYF.

The V gene is TRBV29-1, the J gene TRBJ2-7; D unresolved. The ends were cut back, 8 bases at V and 4 bases at J, with 15 bases in the middle. CDR1 is SQVTM, CDR2 ANQGSEA, per germline. There are 12 residues in the CDR3. The CDR3 bases are TGCAGCAGTTTAACTCGGCGGTACGAGCAGTACTTC. Translating gives CSSLTRRYEQYF.

This clonotype was seen ten or more times. The rearrangement joins TRBV6-6 to TRBJ1-3; D is perhaps TRBD1 (5 bases). CDR1 and CDR2 from the germline V gene are MNHNY and SVGAGI (reference sequence). Trimming removed 2 bases at V and 0 bases at J, with 11 bases between. The CDR3 totals 16 residues. The CDR3 region is CASSYLRAYSGNTIYF. CDR3 coding DNA: TGTGCCAGCAGTTACCTCAGGGCTTACTCTGGAAACACCATATATTTT.

The CDR3 DNA reads TGTGCCAGTAGTATAGTGCATTCGCGGGACAGGGCGAATCGGGACAGGGGGATGATAACTGAAGCTTTCTTT. It encodes CASSIVHSRDRANRDRGMITEAFF. V is TRBV19 and J is TRBJ1-1, with 11 bases lining up with TRBD1. This CDR3 has 24 amino acids. Germline V lookup: CDR1 LNHDA, CDR2 SQIVND (reference sequence). Unmatched junction bases numbered 30, after V lost 1 base and J lost 5 bases. Supplemented by reference TRBV19 and TRBJ1-1, the full variable domain reads DGGITQSPKYLFRKEGQNVTLSCEQNLNHDAMYWYRQDPGQGLRLIYYSQIVNDFQKGDIAEGYSVSREKKESFPLTVTSAQKNPTAFYLCASSIVHSRDRANRDRGMITEAFFGQGTRLTVV.

The genes are TRBV6-6 and TRBJ2-7; 7 positions match TRBD2. Per the germline V gene, CDR1 is MNHNY and CDR2 is SVGAGI (reference sequence). V shed 2 bases, J shed 3 bases, and the junction held 19 bases outside the gene matches. The CDR3 runs to 19 residues. CDR3 bases: TGTGCCAGCAGTTACACCCTCCCTTCTTGGGGAGGGAAGGACTACGAGCAGTACTTC. Its translation is CASSYTLPSWGGKDYEQYF.

The sample holds a few counts of this clonotype. The gene calls are TRBV10-3 and TRBJ2-3, with D maybe TRBD2 (6 bases). V was clipped by 5 bases and J by 0 bases, with 18 bases between them. This CDR3 is 17 amino acids long. Germline V CDR1 and CDR2: ENHRY, SYGVKD. CDR3 residues: CAISRREATPSTDTQYF. The CDR3 nucleotides are TGTGCCATCAGTCGCAGGGAGGCTACTCCTAGCACAGATACGCAGTATTTT.